These 24 T cell receptor beta chains were sequenced from one sample in a study of CD4 T cells in relation to SARS-CoV-2 and coronaviruses. Sequencing was performed with immunoSEQ multiplex PCR; in TCRdb, only in-frame clones are kept and a portion is missing. This table holds about 38,000 clones, around 89% found once. The sequenced sample consisted of memory CD4+ T cells from PBMCs. All receptors derive from an adult with COVID-19.

The chain joins TRBV21-1 to TRBJ2-7; the table's TRBD1 call for D was not verified on the DNA. TRBV21-1 is deemed a pseudogene. The CDR3 spans 16 residues. The DNA for the CDR3 is TGTGCCAGCAGCCCGAGGGGCCGGACAGATTTGTACGAGCAGTACTTC. It is translated as CASSPRGRTDLYEQYF.

V is TRBV5-5 and J is TRBJ1-1, with D perhaps TRBD1 (5 bases). Germline CDR1 reads SGHKS; CDR2 reads YYEKEE (reference sequence). The CDR3 length is 16 residues. V was trimmed by 2 bases and J by 0 bases, leaving 14 bases between them. The CDR3 DNA is TGTGCCAGCAGCTTCTTGGATGGGGGGGTGAACACTGAAGCTTTCTTT. Translated: CASSFLDGGVNTEAFF.

The chain has TRBV11-2 and TRBJ1-2; D not resolved. Germline lookup yields CDR1 SGHAT and CDR2 FQNNGV. The CDR3 runs to 13 residues. V was pared by 5 bases and J by 8 bases, with 15 bases between. This CDR3 is CASSLIGFGGYTF. CDR3 DNA: TGTGCCAGCAGCCTGATAGGATTCGGAGGCTACACCTTC.

The chain links TRBV24-1 to TRBJ2-2; 7 bases are shared with TRBD1. V was clipped by 6 bases and J by 6 bases; unmatched bases: 9. CDR1 and CDR2 (germline): KGHDR, SFDVKD. The CDR3 sequence is 15 residues long. CDR3 region: CATSSPTGQPGELFF. The CDR3 DNA sequence: TGTGCCACCAGTTCACCGACAGGGCAGCCCGGGGAGCTGTTTTTT.

This clone has only one observation. V gene TRBV28 combines with J gene TRBJ1-2, with D possibly being TRBD1 (6 bases). Germline V gene data show CDR1 as MDHEN and CDR2 as SYDVKM. The V end lost 5 bases, the J end lost 4 bases, and 17 bases lay between the germline ends. This CDR3 spans 15 amino acids. In DNA form, the CDR3 reads TGTGCCAGCAGTGTGGGGGGGGCAGAGCTCTATGGCTACACCTTC. Translation gives CASSVGGAELYGYTF.

As concerns this clone: The identical CDR3 is also encoded by other nucleotide sequences in the sample. The V call is TRBV6-5, the J call TRBJ2-7, with TRBD1 as a possible D gene (6 bases). Germline lookup yields CDR1 MNHEY and CDR2 SVGAGI. The CDR3 spans 16 residues. The germline V and J ends were trimmed by 0 bases and 0 bases, with 12 bases remaining between them. The CDR3: CASSYSTDRSSYEQYF. As DNA, the CDR3 is TGTGCCAGCAGTTACTCCACGGACAGAAGCTCCTACGAGCAGTACTTC.

This chain uses TRBV12-3 or TRBV12-4 with TRBJ2-7, with TRBD2 matching over 7 bases. CDR3 size: 13 residues. Germline trimming cut 2 bases from V and 7 bases from J; bases unmatched to any gene: 5. This CDR3 reads CASSLRGGGEQYF. CDR3 in DNA: TGTGCCAGCAGTTTACGGGGCGGGGGAGAGCAGTACTTC.

The V call is TRBV2, the J call TRBJ2-3; D remains ambiguous. The V and J ends lost 6 bases and 6 bases respectively, with 7 bases between them. The CDR3 totals 11 residues. The V gene's germline CDR1 is SNHLY and CDR2 FYNNEI. The CDR3: CASSQRDTQYF. The CDR3 DNA reads as TGTGCCAGCAGCCAACGGGATACGCAGTATTTT.

The chain carries TRBV7-8 and TRBJ2-1; a possible D gene is TRBD2 (6 bases). Germline CDR1 and CDR2: SGHVS and FQNEAQ. The V end was cut by 1 base, the J end by 0 bases, with 13 bases between. This CDR3 spans 17 amino acids. The CDR3 region has the DNA TGTGCCAGCAGCTTAGTTTCCCCCGGGAGCTCCTACAATGAGCAGTTCTTC. It yields the protein CASSLVSPGSSYNEQFF.

V gene TRBV27 combines with J gene TRBJ1-6; D remains ambiguous. V lost 2 bases, J lost 0 bases, and 14 bases lay in between. The germline CDR1 and CDR2 sequences are MNHEY and SMNVEV (reference sequence). CDR3 size: 18 residues. Here the CDR3 reads CASSLRPTQSSYNSPLHF. In nucleotides, the CDR3 is TGTGCCAGCAGTTTACGCCCGACACAGAGCTCCTATAATTCACCCCTCCACTTT.

The chain uses TRBV5-1 and TRBJ2-7; no firm D call. V was shortened by 1 base and J by 4 bases, with 6 bases between the two germline ends. The CDR3 sequence is 12 residues long. Germline CDR1 SGHRS, CDR2 YFSETQ. The CDR3: CASSLIGYEQYF. Here the CDR3 DNA reads TGCGCCAGCAGCTTGATAGGATACGAGCAGTACTTC.

The rearrangement joins TRBV10-3 to TRBJ2-2; possibly TRBD1 or TRBD2 for D (5 bases each). The CDR3 loop spans 16 amino acids. The V end was cut by 4 bases, the J end by 0 bases, with 12 bases between. Germline V gene data show CDR1 as ENHRY and CDR2 as SYGVKD. The CDR3 DNA is TGTGCCATCAGTGTTAAGGGGAGCGCGAACACCGGGGAGCTGTTTTTT. This gives the protein CAISVKGSANTGELFF.

The chain employs TRBV7-2 and TRBJ2-7; 10 bases are shared with TRBD1. Germline lookup yields CDR1 SGHTA and CDR2 FQGNSA. This CDR3 is built from 15 residues. Losses at the gene ends were 6 bases for V and 3 bases for J; bases not matched to a gene: 8. CDR3 loop: CASRRRDRGGYEQYF. CDR3 DNA sequence: TGTGCCAGCAGGCGCAGGGACAGGGGAGGCTACGAGCAGTACTTC.

The CDR3 reads CASSAGRQYGYTF. The CDR3 nucleotides are TGTGCCAGCAGCGCCGGGAGGCAGTATGGCTACACCTTC. The chain combines TRBV7-2 with TRBJ1-2, with D unresolved. CDR3 length: 13 residues. Germline V CDR1 and CDR2: SGHTA, FQGNSA. Between the trimmed V and J ends, which lost 5 bases and 5 bases, there was a span of 12 bases.

V usage is TRBV15 and J usage is TRBJ1-3; the D is unclear. V was clipped by 1 base and J by 0 bases, with 19 bases between them. The CDR3 covers 19 residues. CDR1 LNHNV and CDR2 YYDKDF come from the germline V gene (reference sequence). The CDR3 sequence is CATSRARTAGTSSGNTIYF. The CDR3 DNA follows: TGTGCCACCAGCAGAGCCCGCACAGCAGGCACCAGCTCTGGAAACACCATATATTTT.

The CDR3, as DNA: TGTGCCAGCAGCTTGGGGCAGGGCGCCATGGGCACTGAAGCTTTCTTT. It translates to CASSLGQGAMGTEAFF. The rearrangement links TRBV5-6 to TRBJ1-1; weak D call: TRBD1 (5 bases). This CDR3 is built from 16 residues. The V end was cut by 0 bases, the J end by 4 bases, with 16 bases between. Germline V lookup: CDR1 SGHDT, CDR2 YYEEEE.

V usage is TRBV3-1 (or the pseudogene TRBV3-2) and J usage is TRBJ2-2, with D perhaps TRBD1 or TRBD2 (5 bases each). This CDR3 contains 17 residues. The germline V and J ends were trimmed by 1 base and 5 bases, with 17 bases remaining between them. CDR1 is LGHDT and CDR2 is YNNKEL in the germline V gene (reference sequence). CDR3 region: CASSQARGKGPTGELFF. The DNA for the CDR3 is TGTGCCAGCAGCCAAGCCCGAGGGAAGGGGCCTACCGGGGAGCTGTTTTTT.

The chain carries TRBV2 and TRBJ2-1; D may match TRBD1 or TRBD2 (5 bases each). The CDR3 has 15 amino acids. Germline V lookup: CDR1 SNHLY, CDR2 FYNNEI. V lost 8 bases and J lost 1, with 15 bases in between. Here the CDR3 reads CASQGAAGSYNEQFF. The CDR3 region has the DNA TGTGCCAGCCAGGGCGCCGCGGGTTCCTACAATGAGCAGTTCTTC.

This clone appeared once. The genes are TRBV11-2 and TRBJ1-3; 11 bases are shared with TRBD1. The CDR3 is 16 residues long. Germline V gives CDR1 SGHAT, CDR2 FQNNGV. The trim removed 5 bases at V and 2 bases at J, leaving 5 bases unmatched. For the CDR3, the DNA is TGTGCCAGCAGCCCACGGACAGGGGGCGCTGGAAACACCATATATTTT. It is translated as CASSPRTGGAGNTIYF.

V and J are TRBV9 and TRBJ1-1; 12 nucleotides line up with TRBD1. The length of the CDR3 is 18 residues. From germline, CDR1 is SGDLS and CDR2 YYNGEE. V lost 0 bases to trimming and J lost 7 bases; unmatched junction nucleotides: 13. The CDR3 DNA follows: TGTGCCAGCAGCGTAGTATCTGGCACGGGACAGGGGGCAGTTGAAGCTTTCTTT. Protein: CASSVVSGTGQGAVEAFF.

J is TRBJ2-1 and V is TRBV20-1; the match to TRBD1 covers 7 bases. The germline CDR1 and CDR2 sequences are DFQATT and SNEGSKA (reference sequence). The CDR3 extends over 16 amino acids. V dropped 3 bases and J dropped 0; count of bases not matched to a gene: 8. CDR3 sequence: CSASLETGSSYNEQFF. The CDR3 DNA follows: TGCAGTGCTAGTCTCGAGACAGGGAGCTCCTACAATGAGCAGTTCTTC.

V usage is TRBV6-5 and J usage is TRBJ1-1; D perhaps matches TRBD1 (5 bases). The CDR3 has 14 amino acids. Trimming took off 7 bases at V and 1 base at J, with 13 bases between the two ends. Looked up from germline, CDR1 is MNHEY and CDR2 is SVGAGI. The CDR3 reads CASKGITGNTEAFF. CDR3 DNA: TGTGCCAGCAAGGGAATCACAGGGAACACTGAAGCTTTCTTT.

This chain joins TRBV6-5 and TRBJ2-3; D might be TRBD2 (7 bases). V lost 6 bases, J lost 4 bases, and 17 bases lay in between. CDR3 length: 15 residues. Germline V lookup: CDR1 MNHEY, CDR2 SVGAGI. The CDR3 sequence: CASSINGGGADTQYF. The CDR3 nucleotides are TGTGCCAGCAGCATCAATGGGGGGGGCGCAGATACGCAGTATTTT.

The gene calls are TRBV2 and TRBJ1-4; perhaps TRBD1 as D (6 bases). From germline, CDR1 is SNHLY and CDR2 FYNNEI. V lost 6 bases, J lost 0 bases, and 11 bases lay in between. This CDR3 has 15 residues. The CDR3 bases are TGTGCCAGCAGCTATCGACAGGCAACTAATGAAAAACTGTTTTTT. This translates into CASSYRQATNEKLFF. Complete variable domain (other parts from reference TRBV2 and TRBJ1-4): EPEVTQTPSHQVTQMGQEVILRCVPISNHLYFYWYRQILGQKVEFLVSFYNNEISEKSEIFDDQFSVERPDGSNFTLKIRSTKLEDSAMYFCASSYRQATNEKLFFGSGTQLSVL.